The 23 T cell receptor beta chains below come from one sample, sequenced in a study of cytomegalovirus exposure and HLA in healthy donors. Vbeta (60) and Jbeta (13) primers were used in the PCR. Clones were read by immunoSEQ multiplex PCR, and TCRdb kept only the in-frame ones, dropping some. This table has fewer than 250,000 clones, about 75% appearing once. The source material was PBMCs. The receptors originated from a woman aged 25 to 39 in good health and CMV-seronegative.

CDR3 protein: CASSMGLAGETGELFF. CDR3 bases: TGTGCCAGCAGCATGGGACTAGCGGGAGAAACCGGGGAGCTGTTTTTT. This chain connects TRBV5-4 to TRBJ2-2; 14 bases fit TRBD2. V trimming: 4 bases; J trimming: 5 bases; junction bases outside the gene matches: 4. The CDR3 is made up of 16 amino acids. The germline V gene has CDR1 SGHNT and CDR2 YYREEE (reference sequence). The full variable domain, rest sourced from reference TRBV5-4 and TRBJ2-2, is ETGVTQSPTHLIKTRGQQVTLRCSSQSGHNTVSWYQQALGQGPQFIFQYYREEENGRGNFPPRFSGLQFPNYSSELNVNALELDDSALYLCASSMGLAGETGELFFGEGSRLTVL.

This clone has a handful of counts. This CDR3 is also generated by other DNA sequences in the sample. This chain links TRBV5-1 with TRBJ1-1, with 7 bases lining up with TRBD1. This CDR3 spans 14 amino acids. V lost 4 bases, J lost 0 bases, and 3 bases stayed unmatched. Germline V gene data show CDR1 as SGHRS and CDR2 as YFSETQ. In DNA, the CDR3 is TGCGCCAGCAGCCTGACAGGGTTGAACACTGAAGCTTTCTTT. Its translation is CASSLTGLNTEAFF.

This clone was recorded once. The V call is TRBV6-5, the J call TRBJ2-7, with D unresolved. The V gene lost 5 bases and the J gene lost 6 bases, with 11 bases spanning the gap. The CDR3 length is 12 residues. Germline CDR1 MNHEY, CDR2 SVGAGI. CDR3 bases: TGTGCCAGCAGTGAGATCCGAACCGAGCAGTACTTC. Residues: CASSEIRTEQYF.

The chain recombines TRBV5-1 with TRBJ2-7; 14 nucleotides agree with TRBD2. Trimming removed 4 bases from V and 4 bases from J; junction bases left unmatched: 7. Germline values: CDR1 SGHRS, CDR2 YFSETQ. The length of the CDR3 is 16 residues. The CDR3 here is CASSKPGLAGVYEQYF. DNA of the CDR3: TGCGCCAGCAGCAAGCCGGGACTAGCGGGAGTATACGAGCAGTACTTC. The entire variable domain, with the rest obtained from reference TRBV5-1 and TRBJ2-7, is as follows: KAGVTQTPRYLIKTRGQQVTLSCSPISGHRSVSWYQQTPGQGLQFLFEYFSETQRNKGNFPGRFSGRQFSNSRSEMNVSTLELGDSALYLCASSKPGLAGVYEQYFGPGTRLTVT.

This chain links TRBV11-3 with TRBJ1-1; D is unresolved. Trimming took 7 bases from V and 1 from J, leaving 13 bases between them. The CDR3 runs to 14 residues. In germline, CDR1 is SGHNT, CDR2 YENEEA. The CDR3 coding sequence is TGTGCCAGCACCGGCGGGCGGGAGAACACTGAAGCTTTCTTT. This codes for CASTGGRENTEAFF.

Concerning this clone itself: This sample also contains other DNA sequences that code for the same CDR3. The V gene is TRBV5-6, the J gene TRBJ1-2; a weak D match, TRBD1 (5 bases). The CDR3 consists of 12 residues. Germline V lookup: CDR1 SGHDT, CDR2 YYEEEE. With 2 bases removed from V and 8 bases from J, the gap between germline ends came to 10 bases. The CDR3, as DNA: TGTGCCAGCAGCTTAGGGGAAGGAGGCTACACCTTC. It codes for CASSLGEGGYTF. The full variable domain, rest sourced from reference TRBV5-6 and TRBJ1-2, is DAGVTQSPTHLIKTRGQQVTLRCSPKSGHDTVSWYQQALGQGPQFIFQYYEEEERQRGNFPDRFSGHQFPNYSSELNVNALLLGDSALYLCASSLGEGGYTFGSGTRLTVV.

The genes are TRBV6-5 and TRBJ2-5; a weak D match, TRBD1 (6 bases). Germline V gene lookup returns CDR1 MNHEY and CDR2 SVGAGI. The CDR3 is 14 amino acids. V was trimmed by 4 bases and J by 11 bases, leaving 20 bases between them. The CDR3 DNA is TGTGCCAGCAGTTTTCAAACAGGGTACTATGAGCAGTACTTC. Translation: CASSFQTGYYEQYF.

The genes are TRBV5-6 and TRBJ1-2; no firm D call. V was clipped by 2 bases and J by 1 base, with 6 bases between them. Germline CDR1 and CDR2: SGHDT and YYEEEE. This CDR3 contains 13 residues. The CDR3 DNA sequence: TGTGCCAGCAGCTTTGGAGGTAACTATGGCTACACCTTC. Translation: CASSFGGNYGYTF.

The chain couples TRBV19 to TRBJ2-4, with TRBD2 matching over 7 bases. Germline values: CDR1 LNHDA, CDR2 SQIVND (reference sequence). J was trimmed by 3 bases and V by 6 bases; bases with no gene match: 5. The CDR3 loop spans 14 amino acids. CDR3 nucleotide sequence: TGTGCCAGTAGGCAGGGAGGGGACAAAAACATTCAGTACTTC. Its translation: CASRQGGDKNIQYF.

This clone occurred a few times. In DNA form, the CDR3 reads TGCAGCGTTTTACTGAGCACTGAAGCTTTCTTT. Translated, it gives CSVLLSTEAFF. The J gene is TRBJ1-1, the V gene TRBV29-1; D gene unclear. Germline CDR1 SQVTM, CDR2 ANQGSEA. The CDR3 contains 11 residues. Trimming took off 5 bases at V and 4 bases at J, with 8 bases between the two ends.

Comment on this clone: One junction end does not reproduce the germline sequence, and a read error may be involved. CDR3 loop: CASSTNRGRYNSPLRF. The CDR3 DNA reads TGTGCCAGCAGCACCAACAGGGGTCGATATAATTCACCCCTCCGCTTT. This chain links TRBV11-2 with TRBJ1-6; 7 positions agree with TRBD1. The CDR3 is made up of 16 amino acids. Germline loops: CDR1 SGHAT, CDR2 FQNNGV.

The gene calls are TRBV6-5 and TRBJ2-2, with 7 bases fitting TRBD1. CDR1 MNHEY and CDR2 SVGAGI come from the germline V gene. Losses at the gene ends were 6 bases for V and 6 bases for J; bases not matched to a gene: 10. The CDR3 consists of 15 residues. Here the CDR3 reads CASSKGQARAGELFF. CDR3 bases: TGTGCCAGCAGCAAAGGACAGGCCCGAGCCGGGGAGCTGTTTTTT.

The V and J genes are TRBV7-6 and TRBJ2-3; 9 nucleotides align to TRBD1. J lost 2 bases, V lost 3 bases, and 3 bases had no gene match. CDR3 length: 15 residues. Per germline, CDR1 SGHVS and CDR2 FNYEAQ. For the CDR3, the DNA is TGTGCCAGCAGCTTTACAGGGGGCTCCACAGATACGCAGTATTTT. This codes for CASSFTGGSTDTQYF. Complete variable domain (other parts from reference TRBV7-6 and TRBJ2-3): GAGVSQSPRYKVTKRGQDVALRCDPISGHVSLYWYRQALGQGPEFLTYFNYEAQQDKSGLPNDRFSAERPEGSISTLTIQRTEQRDSAMYRCASSFTGGSTDTQYFGPGTRLTVL.

The chain carries TRBV27 and TRBJ1-2, with 9 bases matching TRBD1. Germline values: CDR1 MNHEY, CDR2 SMNVEV (reference sequence). This CDR3 region has 15 residues. Losses at the gene ends were 6 bases for V and 6 bases for J; bases not matched to a gene: 11. CDR3 region: CASSPGQGQLDGYTF. The CDR3 DNA follows: TGTGCCAGCAGCCCGGGACAGGGACAGTTAGATGGCTACACCTTC.

V and J are TRBV2 and TRBJ1-5; D unresolved. V was cut by 7 bases and J by 4 bases, with 17 bases left in between. Germline loops: CDR1 SNHLY, CDR2 FYNNEI. There are 15 residues in the CDR3. CDR3 coding DNA: TGTGCCAGCACCCCCGAGACCCAGGCTAATCAGCCCCAGCATTTT. Its protein is CASTPETQANQPQHF.

Only a few counts were recorded for this clone. The rearrangement links TRBV7-3 to TRBJ2-1; no clear D. This CDR3 contains 13 residues. V lost 5 bases, J lost 6 bases, and 11 bases lay in between. CDR1 SGHTA and CDR2 FQGTGA come from the germline V gene. DNA of the CDR3: TGTGCCAGCAGCCCGAGCCTAAGCAATGAGCAGTTCTTC. This gives the protein CASSPSLSNEQFF. Using reference TRBV7-3 and TRBJ2-1 for the parts outside the CDR3, the full variable domain is GAGVSQTPSNKVTEKGKYVELRCDPISGHTALYWYRQSLGQGPEFLIYFQGTGAADDSGLPNDRFFAVRPEGSVSTLKIQRTERGDSAVYLCASSPSLSNEQFFGPGTRLTVL.

The chain carries TRBV9 and TRBJ2-3; 8 nucleotides match TRBD2. V dropped 1 base and J dropped 3; count of bases not matched to a gene: 7. CDR1 and CDR2 (germline): SGDLS, YYNGEE. The CDR3 is made up of 16 amino acids. The CDR3 sequence is CASSVISGGRTDTQYF. The CDR3 DNA is TGTGCCAGCAGCGTAATATCGGGGGGGCGAACAGATACGCAGTATTTT.

This clone has just a few counts. The chain carries TRBV14 and TRBJ2-7, with 8 bases lining up with TRBD1. Germline values: CDR1 SGHDN, CDR2 FVKESK. V lost 5 bases, J lost 4 bases, and 1 base stayed unmatched. CDR3 length: 12 amino acids. The CDR3 protein is CASSRQGYEQYF. The CDR3 DNA reads TGTGCCAGCAGCAGACAGGGGTACGAGCAGTACTTC. Combining the CDR3 with reference TRBV14 and TRBJ2-7 gives the whole variable domain EAGVTQFPSHSVIEKGQTVTLRCDPISGHDNLYWYRRVMGKEIKFLLHFVKESKQDESGMPNNRFLAERTGGTYSTLKVQPAELEDSGVYFCASSRQGYEQYFGPGTRLTVT.

Only a few counts were recorded for this clone. The chain employs TRBV18 and TRBJ1-5; 7 bases are a match to TRBD1. From germline, CDR1 is KGHSH and CDR2 LQKENI. The junction had 5 bases not matched to a gene; V was cut back by 6 bases and J by 3 bases. The CDR3 sequence is 14 residues long. The CDR3, as DNA: TGTGCCAGCTCGCCCACAGGGGTCAATCAGCCCCAGCATTTT. Its translation is CASSPTGVNQPQHF.

V usage is TRBV19 and J usage is TRBJ2-7; 9 bases are a match to TRBD1. CDR1 and CDR2 (germline): LNHDA, SQIVND (reference sequence). With 5 bases clipped from V and 4 bases from J, the junction kept 6 bases outside the gene matches. The CDR3 sequence is 14 residues long. The CDR3 protein is CASSVSGTGYEQYF. Written as DNA, the CDR3 is TGTGCCAGTAGTGTTTCCGGGACAGGGTACGAGCAGTACTTC.

This chain connects TRBV25-1 to TRBJ1-1, with 7 bases lining up with TRBD1. Unmatched junction bases numbered 7, after V lost 5 bases and J lost 4 bases. The length of the CDR3 is 14 residues. The germline gives CDR1 MGHDK, CDR2 SYGVNS. CDR3 sequence: CASSTRQGGTEAFF. CDR3 sequence (DNA): TGTGCCAGCAGTACCCGACAGGGTGGCACTGAAGCTTTCTTT. The entire variable domain, with the rest obtained from reference TRBV25-1 and TRBJ1-1, is as follows: EADIYQTPRYLVIGTGKKITLECSQTMGHDKMYWYQQDPGMELHLIHYSYGVNSTEKGDLSSESTVSRIRTEHFPLTLESARPSHTSQYLCASSTRQGGTEAFFGQGTRLTVV.

The chain links TRBV7-2 to TRBJ2-3; D not resolved. V shed 2 bases and J shed 3 bases, with 9 bases lying between them. The CDR3 length is 14 residues. The germline V gene has CDR1 SGHTA and CDR2 FQGNSA. The CDR3 DNA follows: TGTGCCAGCAGCTTAAGTCTAGGTACAGATACGCAGTATTTT. Its translation is CASSLSLGTDTQYF.

The chain carries TRBV5-1 and TRBJ2-1, with D perhaps matching TRBD2 (5 bases). The V end was cut by 0 bases, the J end by 8 bases, with 15 bases between. Germline V gives CDR1 SGHRS, CDR2 YFSETQ. The CDR3 consists of 15 residues. CDR3 nucleotides: TGCGCCAGCAGCTTGGAGGGATTCGGGATCCATGAGCAGTTCTTC. Translating gives CASSLEGFGIHEQFF.